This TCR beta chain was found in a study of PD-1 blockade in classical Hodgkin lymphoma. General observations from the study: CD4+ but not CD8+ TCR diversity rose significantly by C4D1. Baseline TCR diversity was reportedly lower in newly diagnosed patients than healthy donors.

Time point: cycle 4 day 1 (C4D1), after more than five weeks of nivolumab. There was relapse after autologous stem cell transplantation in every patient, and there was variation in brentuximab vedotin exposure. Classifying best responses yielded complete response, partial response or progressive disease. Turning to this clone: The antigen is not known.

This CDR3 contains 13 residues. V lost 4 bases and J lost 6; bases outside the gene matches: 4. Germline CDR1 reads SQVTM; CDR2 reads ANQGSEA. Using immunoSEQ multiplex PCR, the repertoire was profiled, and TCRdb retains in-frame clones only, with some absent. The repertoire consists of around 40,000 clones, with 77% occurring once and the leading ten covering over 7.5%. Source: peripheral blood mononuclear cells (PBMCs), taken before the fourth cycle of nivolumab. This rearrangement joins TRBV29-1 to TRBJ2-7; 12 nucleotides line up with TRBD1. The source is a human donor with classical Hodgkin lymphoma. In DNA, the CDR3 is TGCAGCGTTGCAGGGACAGGGGGCGGCGAGCAGTACTTC. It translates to CSVAGTGGGEQYF.